This T cell receptor (beta chain) emerged from a study of blood T cell repertoires in COVID-19. For the study at large: The origin of the acute and convalescent COVID-19 samples was the United States, Italy and Spain. PBMCs, B-cell-depleted T cells, or T cells provided the cDNA or gDNA that made up the material.

As processed by the authors: From reference gene primer amplification, estimates of nucleated cell counts were derived. Repertoires were generated with immunoSEQ multiplex PCR, while TCRdb's copy carries only in-frame clones and drops some. V and J calls and clone size follow that table, whereas D and trimming were derived from the DNA. The sample consists of 100,000 to 120,000 clones, around 85% of them appearing once. The CDR3 loop spans 13 amino acids. Germline CDR1 and CDR2: ENHRY and SYGVKD. V was pared by 11 bases and J by 9 bases, with 22 bases between. The sequence was collected from a man aged 50 or older with acute or convalescent COVID-19. V gene TRBV10-3 combines with J gene TRBJ1-2; D might be TRBD1 (6 bases). The sample consisted of peripheral blood. Here the CDR3 reads CALSDSSAFRYTF. The CDR3 nucleotides are TGTGCCCTCTCGGACAGTAGCGCCTTTCGCTACACCTTC.